A single sample gave rise to the 26 T cell receptor beta chains below, sequenced in a study of blood T cell repertoires in COVID-19. The repertoire was sequenced with immunoSEQ multiplex PCR; TCRdb's copy has only in-frame clones and lacks some. The repertoire holds approximately 150,000 clones, with approximately 88% as singletons. The specimen sequenced was peripheral blood. The receptors here all came from a man aged 65 to 85 with active COVID-19.

The chain links TRBV30 to TRBJ2-1; TRBD1 aligns across 8 bases. The germline gives CDR1 GTSNPN, CDR2 SVGIG (reference sequence). With 5 bases clipped from V and 7 bases from J, the junction kept 7 bases outside the gene matches. The CDR3 sequence is 13 residues long. The CDR3 loop is CAWDRGGTNEQFF. The CDR3 nucleotides read TGTGCCTGGGACAGGGGCGGAACAAATGAGCAGTTCTTC.

V gene TRBV19 combines with J gene TRBJ1-5, with a tentative D call TRBD1 (6 bases). V dropped 5 bases and J dropped 7 bases, with 18 bases sitting between them. The CDR3 runs to 15 residues. Germline V lookup: CDR1 LNHDA, CDR2 SQIVND (reference sequence). DNA of the CDR3: TGTGCCAGTAGTCCCACACGGGGGGCGGGACAGCCCCAGCATTTT. This translates into CASSPTRGAGQPQHF.

On this clone itself: The sample contains more than one DNA sequence encoding this CDR3. As DNA, the CDR3 is TGCAGCGTTGAGGCGGGGGGCACAGATACGCAGTATTTT. Protein: CSVEAGGTDTQYF. The rearrangement joins TRBV29-1 to TRBJ2-3; the match to TRBD2 covers 7 bases. The CDR3 has 13 amino acids. Per germline, CDR1 SQVTM and CDR2 ANQGSEA. Germline trimming cut 3 bases from V and 1 base from J; bases unmatched to any gene: 1.

J is TRBJ1-2 and V is TRBV24-1, with a tentative D call TRBD1 (5 bases). Germline lookup yields CDR1 KGHDR and CDR2 SFDVKD. This CDR3 contains 14 residues. The V and J ends lost 3 bases and 5 bases respectively, with 12 bases between them. The CDR3 here is CATSDSPGWYGYTF. CDR3 nucleotides: TGTGCCACCAGTGATAGTCCAGGGTGGTATGGCTACACCTTC.

This clone appeared a single time. The chain is built from TRBV10-3 and TRBJ1-1; D unresolved. Trimming removed 3 bases at V and 4 bases at J, with 6 bases between. The CDR3 extends over 12 amino acids. The germline V gene has CDR1 ENHRY and CDR2 SYGVKD. The CDR3 DNA reads as TGTGCCATCAGTGAAACCGGCACTGAAGCTTTCTTT. Its protein is CAISETGTEAFF.

J is TRBJ2-5 and V is TRBV28, with TRBD2 matching over 8 bases. The germline CDR1 and CDR2 sequences are MDHEN and SYDVKM. The CDR3 sequence is 14 residues long. The V and J ends lost 7 bases and 5 bases, in that order; junction bases with no gene match: 9. For the CDR3, the DNA is TGTGCCAGCATGACCGGGGGGGGCGCGGAGACCCAGTACTTC. This encodes CASMTGGGAETQYF.

The V and J genes are TRBV24-1 and TRBJ1-1, with 12 bases fitting TRBD1. The ends lost 2 bases at V and 10 bases at J; junction bases unmatched: 4. Germline V gene lookup returns CDR1 KGHDR and CDR2 SFDVKD. The CDR3 runs to 14 residues. CDR3 nucleotides: TGTGCCACCAGTGATTCCGGGACAGGGGGCTTAGCTTTCTTT. This translates into CATSDSGTGGLAFF.

This chain connects TRBV28 to TRBJ2-7, with a possible D match to TRBD1 (5 bases). The V gene lost 7 bases and the J gene lost 6 bases, with 19 bases spanning the gap. The CDR3 extends over 14 amino acids. The germline V gene encodes CDR1 MDHEN and CDR2 SYDVKM. CDR3 DNA: TGTGCCAGCATTGGGGCGGACAATCCGGTCGAGCAGTACTTC. Its translation: CASIGADNPVEQYF.

This chain joins TRBV7-9 and TRBJ2-1, with 9 nucleotides matching TRBD2. With V trimmed by 2 bases and J by 7 bases, 6 bases remained unmatched. The CDR3 loop spans 15 amino acids. Germline-derived CDR1 and CDR2 are SEHNR and FQNEAQ (reference sequence). The CDR3 bases are TGTGCCAGCAGCTTAACGTCTAGCGGGAATAATGAGCAGTTCTTC. It specifies CASSLTSSGNNEQFF.

J is TRBJ2-5 and V is TRBV20-1; maybe TRBD1 (5 bases). V was clipped by 3 bases and J by 5 bases, with 10 bases between them. The CDR3 covers 12 residues. Per germline, CDR1 DFQATT and CDR2 SNEGSKA (reference sequence). In DNA form, the CDR3 reads TGCAGTGCTAGTCCCCAGGGCGAGACCCAGTACTTC. Translation gives CSASPQGETQYF.

The chain is built from TRBV13 and TRBJ1-2; TRBD1 aligns across 10 bases. Losses at the gene ends were 5 bases for V and 3 bases for J; bases not matched to a gene: 9. The CDR3 contains 16 residues. Germline V gene data show CDR1 as PRHDT and CDR2 as FYEKMQ (reference sequence). CDR3 coding DNA: TGTGCCAGCAGCCAGACAGGGGGCGCATGGCACTATGGCTACACCTTC. This sequence encodes CASSQTGGAWHYGYTF.

The chain joins TRBV27 to TRBJ1-3; D ambiguous. The V end lost 7 bases, the J end lost 6 bases, and 22 bases lay between the germline ends. The CDR3 consists of 16 residues. Per germline, CDR1 MNHEY and CDR2 SMNVEV (reference sequence). DNA of the CDR3: TGTGCCAGCACCTCCCAGAGGGAAGAGAAACAAAACACCATATATTTT. Protein: CASTSQREEKQNTIYF.

This chain links TRBV28 with TRBJ2-5; TRBD1 matches at 8 bases. Losses at the gene ends were 2 bases for V and 5 bases for J; bases not matched to a gene: 10. The CDR3 sequence is 16 residues long. The germline CDR1 and CDR2 sequences are MDHEN and SYDVKM. The CDR3 is CASSLADSRGLETQYF. CDR3 nucleotides: TGTGCCAGCAGTTTAGCCGATTCCAGGGGGCTGGAGACCCAGTACTTC.

V usage is TRBV2 and J usage is TRBJ2-7; 8 nucleotides match TRBD1. Germline V gene sequence: CDR1 SNHLY, CDR2 FYNNEI. The J segment lost 6 bases and the V segment lost 8 bases, leaving 3 bases of the junction unmatched. The CDR3 runs to 11 residues. The CDR3, as DNA: TGTGCCAGCTTGACAGGGGCCGAGCAGTACTTC. It translates to CASLTGAEQYF.

This chain links TRBV9 with TRBJ2-7; 7 positions match TRBD2. The V and J ends lost 0 bases and 4 bases, in that order; junction bases with no gene match: 4. The CDR3 is 14 amino acids. Germline lookup yields CDR1 SGDLS and CDR2 YYNGEE. The CDR3 DNA is TGTGCCAGCAGCGTAGCGGCTAGCGGATACGAGCAGTACTTC. It translates to CASSVAASGYEQYF.

The chain recombines TRBV6-6 with TRBJ1-5; D is unresolved. The CDR3 is 14 amino acids. Deletions cut 2 bases from V and 0 bases from J, with 5 bases between. Germline values: CDR1 MNHNY, CDR2 SVGAGI (reference sequence). The CDR3 is CASSYIYSNQPQHF. The CDR3 DNA is TGTGCCAGCAGTTACATCTATAGCAATCAGCCCCAGCATTTT.

The table lists this clone with a few counts. V gene TRBV5-5 combines with J gene TRBJ2-7; weak D call: TRBD2 (6 bases). Trimming took off 0 bases at V and 6 bases at J, with 16 bases between the two ends. The CDR3 contains 15 residues. CDR1 and CDR2 from the germline V gene are SGHKS and YYEKEE (reference sequence). The CDR3, as DNA: TGTGCCAGCAGCTTGGATGGCGGGGTCAGGTTCGAGCAGTACTTC. It encodes CASSLDGGVRFEQYF.

The CDR3 reads CAIKQGAGYEQYF. CDR3 in DNA: TGTGCCATCAAACAGGGGGCTGGCTACGAGCAGTACTTC. V usage is TRBV24-1 and J usage is TRBJ2-7; 9 positions match TRBD1. The germline gives CDR1 KGHDR, CDR2 SFDVKD. The CDR3 length is 13 residues. J gave up 3 bases and V 11 bases, and 7 bases lay outside the gene matches.

The chain links TRBV4-3 to TRBJ2-7, with TRBD2 matching over 9 bases. The ends lost 3 bases at V and 4 bases at J; junction bases unmatched: 7. Germline V lookup: CDR1 LGHNA, CDR2 YSLEER. CDR3 length: 15 amino acids. This chain's CDR3 is CASSHLSGREYEQYF. CDR3 DNA: TGCGCCAGCAGCCACCTTAGCGGGAGAGAATACGAGCAGTACTTC.

The CDR3 nucleotides are TGTGCCAGCAGCTTAGGGCAAACTAGCGCGAACACCGGGGAGCTGTTTTTT. Translated, it gives CASSLGQTSANTGELFF. The V call is TRBV7-9, the J call TRBJ2-2, with 7 bases identical to TRBD2. This CDR3 is built from 17 residues. Per germline, CDR1 SEHNR and CDR2 FQNEAQ (reference sequence). The J segment lost 0 bases and the V segment lost 1 base, leaving 5 bases of the junction unmatched.

V usage is TRBV30 and J usage is TRBJ1-1; weak D call: TRBD1 (6 bases). The CDR3 length is 13 residues. Germline V gene sequence: CDR1 GTSNPN, CDR2 SVGIG (reference sequence). The germline V and J ends were trimmed by 2 bases and 6 bases, with 13 bases remaining between them. Written as DNA, the CDR3 is TGTGCCTGGAGTAGTTACAGGGATGCTGAAGCTTTCTTT. Translation: CAWSSYRDAEAFF.

The V and J genes are TRBV30 and TRBJ1-3; D gene ambiguous. Trimming removed 2 bases at V and 4 bases at J, with 6 bases between. This CDR3 is built from 12 residues. Per the germline V gene, CDR1 is GTSNPN and CDR2 is SVGIG (reference sequence). CDR3 loop: CAWSPGGNTIYF. Written as DNA, the CDR3 is TGTGCCTGGAGTCCCGGGGGAAACACCATATATTTT.

In its sample, this clone was seen once. The chain has TRBV27 and TRBJ2-7, with 7 bases identical to TRBD2. J lost 7 bases, V lost 5 bases, and 11 bases had no gene match. CDR3 length: 14 residues. Per germline, CDR1 MNHEY and CDR2 SMNVEV (reference sequence). As DNA, the CDR3 is TGTGCCAGCAGTCCCGGGCCAGCGGGGATGGAGCAGTACTTC. Translation gives CASSPGPAGMEQYF.

This clone has just one count. The chain combines TRBV28 with TRBJ1-2, with 7 bases lining up with TRBD1. The V segment lost 5 bases and the J segment 7 bases; nucleotides outside the gene matches: 13. CDR3 length: 15 amino acids. The germline V gene encodes CDR1 MDHEN and CDR2 SYDVKM. The CDR3 nucleotides read TGTGCCAGCAGTCTCTCTTCGACAGGGTCTGGTGGCTACACCTTC. It specifies CASSLSSTGSGGYTF.

This chain joins TRBV3-1 (or the pseudogene TRBV3-2) and TRBJ1-6, with a possible D match to TRBD1 (6 bases). Deletions cut 2 bases from V and 10 bases from J, with 12 bases between. CDR1 is LGHDT and CDR2 is YNNKEL in the germline V gene (reference sequence). CDR3 length equals 14 residues. In DNA form, the CDR3 reads TGTGCCAGCAGCCAACCACACAGGGAATCACCCCTCCACTTT. It codes for CASSQPHRESPLHF.

The chain combines TRBV30 with TRBJ1-2; D perhaps matches TRBD1 (6 bases). Germline V gives CDR1 GTSNPN, CDR2 SVGIG (reference sequence). The CDR3 is 12 residues long. V lost 4 bases and J 8 bases, leaving 14 bases between the germline ends. This chain's CDR3 is CAWTPTGKGYTF. The CDR3 DNA is TGTGCCTGGACCCCTACAGGGAAGGGCTACACCTTC.